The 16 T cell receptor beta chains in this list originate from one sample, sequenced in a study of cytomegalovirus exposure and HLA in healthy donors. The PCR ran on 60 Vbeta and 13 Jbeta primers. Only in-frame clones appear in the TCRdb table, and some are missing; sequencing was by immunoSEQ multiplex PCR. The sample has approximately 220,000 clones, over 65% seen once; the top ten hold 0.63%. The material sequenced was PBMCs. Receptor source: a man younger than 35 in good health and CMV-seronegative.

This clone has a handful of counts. CDR3 sequence reads: CASSQGQGAYEQYF. For the CDR3, the DNA is TGCGCCAGCAGCCAAGGACAGGGAGCCTACGAGCAGTACTTC. This chain uses TRBV5-1 with TRBJ2-7; 8 positions agree with TRBD1. Germline V gives CDR1 SGHRS, CDR2 YFSETQ. The V and J ends lost 4 bases and 2 bases, in that order; junction bases with no gene match: 5. The CDR3 covers 14 residues.

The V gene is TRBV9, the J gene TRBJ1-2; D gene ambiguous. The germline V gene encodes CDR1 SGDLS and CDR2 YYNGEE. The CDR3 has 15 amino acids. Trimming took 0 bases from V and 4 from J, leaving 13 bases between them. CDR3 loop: CASSVEASGSYGYTF. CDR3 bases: TGTGCCAGCAGCGTAGAGGCCTCCGGGAGCTATGGCTACACCTTC.

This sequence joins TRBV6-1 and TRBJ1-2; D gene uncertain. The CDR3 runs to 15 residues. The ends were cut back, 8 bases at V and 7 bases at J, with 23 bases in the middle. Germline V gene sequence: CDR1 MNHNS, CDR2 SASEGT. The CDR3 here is CASGIGGLSGSGYTF. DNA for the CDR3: TGTGCCAGCGGAATAGGAGGCCTTTCAGGCAGTGGCTACACCTTC.

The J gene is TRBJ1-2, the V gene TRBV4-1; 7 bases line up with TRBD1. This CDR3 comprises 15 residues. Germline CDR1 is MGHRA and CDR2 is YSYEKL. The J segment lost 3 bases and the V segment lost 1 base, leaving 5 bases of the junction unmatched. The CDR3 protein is CASSQGPGTDYGYTF. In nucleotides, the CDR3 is TGCGCCAGCAGCCAAGGGCCCGGGACAGACTATGGCTACACCTTC.

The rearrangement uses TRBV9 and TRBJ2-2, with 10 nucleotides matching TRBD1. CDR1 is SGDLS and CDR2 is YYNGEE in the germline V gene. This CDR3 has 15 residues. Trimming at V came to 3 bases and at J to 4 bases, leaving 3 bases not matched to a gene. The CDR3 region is CASSGGQGITGELFF. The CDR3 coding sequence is TGTGCCAGCAGCGGGGGACAGGGGATCACCGGGGAGCTGTTTTTT. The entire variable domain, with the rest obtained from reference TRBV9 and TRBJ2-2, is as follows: DSGVTQTPKHLITATGQRVTLRCSPRSGDLSVYWYQQSLDQGLQFLIQYYNGEERAKGNILERFSAQQFPDLHSELNLSSLELGDSALYFCASSGGQGITGELFFGEGSRLTVL.

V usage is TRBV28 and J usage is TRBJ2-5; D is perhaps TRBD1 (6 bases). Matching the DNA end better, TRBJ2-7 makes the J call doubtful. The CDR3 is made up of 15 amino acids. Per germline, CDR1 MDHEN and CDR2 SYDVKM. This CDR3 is CASSRTDATIYEQYF. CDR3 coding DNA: TGTGCCAGCAGCAGGACAGATGCTACTATTTACGAGCAGTACTTC.

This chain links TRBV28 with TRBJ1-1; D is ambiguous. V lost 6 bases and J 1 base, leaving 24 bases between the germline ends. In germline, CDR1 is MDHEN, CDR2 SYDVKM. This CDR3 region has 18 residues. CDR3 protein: CASRPPALHGSGNTEAFF. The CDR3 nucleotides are TGTGCCAGCAGACCACCAGCCTTACACGGCAGCGGGAACACTGAAGCTTTCTTT.

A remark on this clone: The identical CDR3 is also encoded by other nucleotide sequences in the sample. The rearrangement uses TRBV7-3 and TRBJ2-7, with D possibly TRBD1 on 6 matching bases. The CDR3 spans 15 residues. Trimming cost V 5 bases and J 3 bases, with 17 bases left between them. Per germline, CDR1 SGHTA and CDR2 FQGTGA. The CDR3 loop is CASSPGQGIGYEQYF. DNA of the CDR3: TGTGCCAGCAGCCCGGGGCAGGGGATCGGCTACGAGCAGTACTTC.

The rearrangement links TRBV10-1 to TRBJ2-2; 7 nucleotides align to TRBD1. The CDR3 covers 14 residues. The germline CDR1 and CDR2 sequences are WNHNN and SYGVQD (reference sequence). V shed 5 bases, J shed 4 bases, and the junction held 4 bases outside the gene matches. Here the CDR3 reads CASSLRTGTGELFF. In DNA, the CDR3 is TGCGCCAGCAGTCTTAGGACAGGCACCGGGGAGCTGTTTTTT.

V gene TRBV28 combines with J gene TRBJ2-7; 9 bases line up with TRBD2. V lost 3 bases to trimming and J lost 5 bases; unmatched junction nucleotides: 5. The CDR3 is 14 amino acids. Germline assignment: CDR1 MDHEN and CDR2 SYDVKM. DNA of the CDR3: TGTGCCAGCAGTTTGGGACTAGCTGAAAACGAGCAGTACTTC. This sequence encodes CASSLGLAENEQYF.

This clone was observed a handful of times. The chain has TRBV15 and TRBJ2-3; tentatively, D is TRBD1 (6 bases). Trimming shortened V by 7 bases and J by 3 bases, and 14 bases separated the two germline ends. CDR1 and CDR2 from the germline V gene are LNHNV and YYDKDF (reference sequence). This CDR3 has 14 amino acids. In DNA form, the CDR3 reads TGTGCCACCACTGCGGACAGAAAAACAGATACGCAGTATTTT. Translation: CATTADRKTDTQYF.

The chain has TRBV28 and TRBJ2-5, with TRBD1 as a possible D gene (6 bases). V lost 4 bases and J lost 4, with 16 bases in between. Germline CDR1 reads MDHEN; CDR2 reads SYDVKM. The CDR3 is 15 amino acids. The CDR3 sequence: CASSSLQGSPETQYF. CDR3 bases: TGTGCCAGCAGTTCTCTACAGGGAAGTCCAGAGACCCAGTACTTC. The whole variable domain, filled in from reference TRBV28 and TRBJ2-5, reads DVKVTQSSRYLVKRTGEKVFLECVQDMDHENMFWYRQDPGLGLRLIYFSYDVKMKEKGDIPEGYSVSREKKERFSLILESASTNQTSMYLCASSSLQGSPETQYFGPGTRLLVL.

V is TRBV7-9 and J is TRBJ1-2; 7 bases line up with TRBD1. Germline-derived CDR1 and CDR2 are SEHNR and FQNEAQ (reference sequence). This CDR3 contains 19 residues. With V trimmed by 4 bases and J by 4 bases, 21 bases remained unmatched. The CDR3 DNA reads TGTGCCAGCAGCTCGATTACAGGGGCGCGGAACCCCACCCTCTATGGCTACACCTTC. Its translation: CASSSITGARNPTLYGYTF.

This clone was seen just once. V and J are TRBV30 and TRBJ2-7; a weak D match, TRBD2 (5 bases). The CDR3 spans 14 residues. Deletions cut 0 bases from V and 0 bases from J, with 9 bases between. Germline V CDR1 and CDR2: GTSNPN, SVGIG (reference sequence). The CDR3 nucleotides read TGTGCCTGGAGTGTAGAGGACTTCTCCTACGAGCAGTACTTC. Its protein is CAWSVEDFSYEQYF.

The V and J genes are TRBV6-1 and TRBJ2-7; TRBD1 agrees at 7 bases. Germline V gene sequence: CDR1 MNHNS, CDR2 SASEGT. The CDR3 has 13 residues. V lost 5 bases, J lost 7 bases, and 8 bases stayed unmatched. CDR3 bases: TGTGCCAGCAGTCGCGACAGGGTGAGGGAGCAGTACTTC. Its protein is CASSRDRVREQYF.

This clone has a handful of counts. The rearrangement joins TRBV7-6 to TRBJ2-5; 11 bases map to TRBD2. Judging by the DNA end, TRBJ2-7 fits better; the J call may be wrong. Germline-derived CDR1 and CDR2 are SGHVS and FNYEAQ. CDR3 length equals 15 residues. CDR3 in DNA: TGTGCCAGCAGCTTATCTACTAGCGGGAGTGGCGAGCAGTACTTC. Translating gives CASSLSTSGSGEQYF.